This T cell receptor beta chain was retrieved from a study of regulatory T cells in long-lasting Graves disease. Trimming cost V 5 bases and J 7 bases; bases outside gene matches: 7. The CDR3 runs 14 residues. Germline CDR1 and CDR2: MDHEN and SYDVKM. Arm-PCR of CDR3 regions and iRepertoire HTBI primers were used to build TCR beta libraries. MiXCR, applied by TCRdb to the multiplex PCR reads, yields one record per CDR3 protein. The data show 510,000 or so distinct CDR3 sequences, 12% seen once. Time point specified: newly diagnosed GD, antithyroid drugs for less than 3 months. The TCR library was made from RNA extracted from PBMCs. Study-level results: Persistent disease favored TRBV28, TRBJ1-2 and TRBJ2-5.

This clonotype was detected many times. The antigen remains undetermined. This sample was also put to use in a study of T cells in Graves' hyperthyroidism and ophthalmopathy.

The chain links TRBV28 to TRBJ1-5; 8 nucleotides align to TRBD1. The source of this sequence is a woman aged 25 to 45 with Graves disease. The source material was peripheral blood mononuclear cells (PBMCs), sampled at new diagnosis, from a patient treated with antithyroid drugs. CDR3 in amino acids: CASSHQGARQPQHF. As DNA, the CDR3 is TGTGCCAGCAGTCATCAGGGGGCGAGGCAGCCCCAGCATTTT.